Following are 11 T cell receptor beta chains from one sample sequenced in a study of blood T cell repertoires in COVID-19. Using immunoSEQ multiplex PCR, the repertoire was profiled, and TCRdb retains in-frame clones only, with some absent. Altogether some 220,000 clones are present, around 83% being singletons, with the ten largest covering 9.7%. The sequencing input was peripheral blood. These receptors all stem from a man in his forties or fifties with active or convalescent COVID-19.

The rearrangement joins TRBV18 to TRBJ1-6; 11 bases are shared with TRBD1. Germline assignment: CDR1 KGHSH and CDR2 LQKENI. The CDR3 is 15 residues long. Germline trimming cut 1 base from V and 9 bases from J; bases unmatched to any gene: 2. The CDR3 loop is CASSPLGQGASPLHF. As DNA, the CDR3 is TGTGCCAGCTCACCACTAGGACAGGGGGCTTCACCCCTCCACTTT.

The chain employs TRBV18 and TRBJ2-1; 9 positions agree with TRBD2. Looked up from germline, CDR1 is KGHSH and CDR2 is LQKENI. V gave up 5 bases and J gave up 4 bases; unmatched junction bases: 6. CDR3 length equals 15 residues. This chain's CDR3 is CASSSSGGPYNEQFF. The CDR3 bases are TGTGCCAGCTCATCCAGCGGGGGGCCTTACAATGAGCAGTTCTTC.

The chain links TRBV4-1 to TRBJ2-1; maybe TRBD2 (5 bases). Germline V gene sequence: CDR1 MGHRA, CDR2 YSYEKL. V was clipped by 1 base and J by 4 bases, with 11 bases between them. The CDR3 covers 15 residues. The CDR3 DNA reads as TGCGCCAGCAGCCAAGGTAGCGAAGATTACAATGAGCAGTTCTTC. It specifies CASSQGSEDYNEQFF.

The V gene is TRBV6-5, the J gene TRBJ2-5, with a tentative D call TRBD1 (7 bases). This CDR3 spans 13 amino acids. Germline V gene data show CDR1 as MNHEY and CDR2 as SVGAGI. V was cut by 5 bases and J by 5 bases, with 12 bases left in between. The CDR3 DNA follows: TGTGCCAGCAGTATACAGGGGAGGGAGACCCAGTACTTC. As protein: CASSIQGRETQYF.

The chain joins TRBV28 to TRBJ1-1; perhaps TRBD1 as D (5 bases). The CDR3 length is 13 residues. Germline V CDR1 and CDR2: MDHEN, SYDVKM. The germline V and J ends were trimmed by 7 bases and 5 bases, with 14 bases remaining between them. In DNA form, the CDR3 reads TGTGCCAGCATTCCAGGGAAGTGGACTGAAGCTTTCTTT. As protein: CASIPGKWTEAFF. Based on the CDR3 plus reference TRBV28 and TRBJ1-1, the full variable domain is DVKVTQSSRYLVKRTGEKVFLECVQDMDHENMFWYRQDPGLGLRLIYFSYDVKMKEKGDIPEGYSVSREKKERFSLILESASTNQTSMYLCASIPGKWTEAFFGQGTRLTVV.

This clone was detected a few times. The rearrangement uses TRBV18 and TRBJ1-5; D is ambiguous. V was shortened by 1 base and J by 2 bases, with 9 bases between the two germline ends. Germline CDR1 is KGHSH and CDR2 is LQKENI. CDR3 size: 15 residues. The CDR3 region has the DNA TGTGCCAGCTCACCACGTGCGGCGGGCAATCAGCCCCAGCATTTT. Its protein product is CASSPRAAGNQPQHF.

The chain has TRBV5-1 and TRBJ1-1, with D possibly being TRBD1 (6 bases). This CDR3 is 14 amino acids long. CDR1 is SGHRS, CDR2 YFSETQ, per germline. Trimming took off 4 bases at V and 3 bases at J, with 13 bases between the two ends. The CDR3 DNA sequence: TGCGCCAGCAGCATTCAGGGGCCCGACACTGAAGCTTTCTTT. Amino acids: CASSIQGPDTEAFF.

This clone was seen just once. V gene TRBV12-3 or TRBV12-4 combines with J gene TRBJ2-2; perhaps TRBD1 as D (6 bases). V was trimmed by 6 bases and J by 6 bases, leaving 8 bases between them. CDR3 length equals 12 residues. Here the CDR3 DNA reads TGTGCCAGCAGCACAGGGTCCGGGGAGCTGTTTTTT. Translated: CASSTGSGELFF.

The chain combines TRBV7-9 with TRBJ2-4; maybe TRBD1 (6 bases). Deletions cut 5 bases from V and 5 bases from J, with 10 bases between. CDR1 is SEHNR and CDR2 is FQNEAQ in the germline V gene (reference sequence). This CDR3 spans 13 amino acids. The CDR3 loop reads CASSAYRENIQYF. The CDR3 DNA sequence: TGTGCCAGCAGCGCGTACAGGGAAAACATTCAGTACTTC.

The V and J genes are TRBV7-3 and TRBJ1-1, with 11 bases lining up with TRBD1. CDR1 and CDR2 from the germline V gene are SGHTA and FQGTGA. The length of the CDR3 is 15 residues. Trimming removed 4 bases from V and 8 bases from J; junction bases left unmatched: 9. CDR3 protein: CASSSVGQGAGEAFF. CDR3 in DNA: TGTGCCAGCAGCTCGGTCGGACAGGGGGCTGGGGAAGCTTTCTTT.

This clone was recorded once. The chain couples TRBV13 to TRBJ2-2; TRBD2 aligns across 10 bases. The CDR3 consists of 16 residues. V shed 5 bases, J shed 10 bases, and the junction held 13 bases outside the gene matches. The germline gives CDR1 PRHDT, CDR2 FYEKMQ (reference sequence). This chain's CDR3 is CASSEGLARIAEELFF. CDR3 bases: TGTGCCAGCAGCGAGGGACTAGCGAGGATCGCCGAGGAGCTGTTTTTT.